These T cell receptor beta chains were read from a single sample in a study of radiotherapy plus CTLA-4 blockade in lung cancer. The assay was immunoSEQ multiplex PCR, and TCRdb's table has in-frame clones only and misses some. Of around 26,000 clones in the sample, approximately 73% were seen once. Sequences were derived from peripheral blood, sampled from a patient treated with radiotherapy plus ipilimumab. The receptors derive from a human donor with non-small cell lung cancer who had stable disease on radiotherapy plus ipilimumab. Both conserved end residues are part of each CDR3. Each record gives: V gene, J gene, D gene, CDR3 protein. A D gene is named only where the DNA matches it firmly.

v_call: TRBV5-1
j_call: TRBJ2-7
d_call: .
cdr3_aa: CASSALIDDTSYEQYF

v_call: TRBV4-2
j_call: TRBJ1-2
d_call: TRBD1
cdr3_aa: CASSQITQGASGYGYTF

v_call: TRBV5-1
j_call: TRBJ2-7
d_call: TRBD2
cdr3_aa: CASSPLAGGPYEQYF

v_call: TRBV7-2
j_call: TRBJ2-1
d_call: TRBD2
cdr3_aa: CASSSPGLAGGNEQFF

v_call: TRBV11-2
j_call: TRBJ1-3
d_call: .
cdr3_aa: CASGGRRAEGNTIYF

v_call: TRBV5-1
j_call: TRBJ2-4
d_call: .
cdr3_aa: CASSLNPGDIQYF

v_call: TRBV7-2
j_call: TRBJ1-5
d_call: .
cdr3_aa: CASSLSHTDQPQHF

v_call: TRBV6-5
j_call: TRBJ1-5
d_call: .
cdr3_aa: CASRGRAGQPQHF

v_call: TRBV4-2
j_call: TRBJ2-7
d_call: .
cdr3_aa: CASSPSRSRTEHTYEQYF

v_call: TRBV7-2
j_call: TRBJ2-3
d_call: .
cdr3_aa: CASRPTRHRTADTQYF

v_call: TRBV28
j_call: TRBJ2-3
d_call: .
cdr3_aa: CASSLSAVRGDTQYF

v_call: TRBV5-1
j_call: TRBJ1-4
d_call: .
cdr3_aa: CASSTESGEKLFF

v_call: TRBV6-4
j_call: TRBJ2-7
d_call: TRBD2
cdr3_aa: CASRGLLAATYEQYF

v_call: TRBV7-2
j_call: TRBJ1-4
d_call: .
cdr3_aa: CASSLDLDSRNEKLFF

v_call: TRBV28
j_call: TRBJ1-2
d_call: .
cdr3_aa: CASSPGTVNYGYTF

v_call: TRBV6-5
j_call: TRBJ1-1
d_call: .
cdr3_aa: CASSRDKRMNTEAFF

v_call: TRBV12-5
j_call: TRBJ2-3
d_call: TRBD2
cdr3_aa: CASGLGGNTDTQYF

v_call: TRBV23-1
j_call: TRBJ2-7
d_call: .
cdr3_aa: CAERPTQYF

v_call: TRBV16
j_call: TRBJ1-3
d_call: .
cdr3_aa: CASSQSAVAGNTIYF

v_call: TRBV28
j_call: TRBJ1-2
d_call: .
cdr3_aa: CASTLPANYGYTF

v_call: TRBV6-5
j_call: TRBJ2-1
d_call: .
cdr3_aa: CASSSLYNEQFF

v_call: TRBV19
j_call: TRBJ2-6
d_call: TRBD2
cdr3_aa: CASTAGVAGANVLTF

v_call: TRBV7-2
j_call: TRBJ1-5
d_call: .
cdr3_aa: CASSLSAYSNQPQHF

v_call: TRBV11-2
j_call: TRBJ2-3
d_call: .
cdr3_aa: CASSLSRVTDTQYF

v_call: TRBV27
j_call: TRBJ2-7
d_call: .
cdr3_aa: CASSFAGSYEQYF

v_call: TRBV7-9
j_call: TRBJ2-7
d_call: TRBD2
cdr3_aa: CASSPVTSGSNEQYF

v_call: TRBV6-1
j_call: TRBJ2-7
d_call: .
cdr3_aa: CASRVSYEQYF

v_call: TRBV11-2
j_call: TRBJ1-4
d_call: .
cdr3_aa: CASSRDRLNEKLFF

v_call: TRBV18
j_call: TRBJ2-4
d_call: .
cdr3_aa: CASSQTREGNIQYF

v_call: TRBV2
j_call: TRBJ2-1
d_call: .
cdr3_aa: CASSTYGDPRANNEQFF

v_call: TRBV29-1
j_call: TRBJ1-4
d_call: TRBD1
cdr3_aa: CSVAGGRSTNEKLFF

v_call: TRBV6-1
j_call: TRBJ1-5
d_call: TRBD1
cdr3_aa: CASWDRGSNQPQHF

v_call: TRBV28
j_call: TRBJ1-1
d_call: TRBD1
cdr3_aa: CASRWTGGRTEAFF

v_call: TRBV4-1
j_call: TRBJ2-3
d_call: TRBD2
cdr3_aa: CASSHLAGGSTDTQYF

v_call: TRBV7-7
j_call: TRBJ1-1
d_call: .
cdr3_aa: CASSLAPNTEAFF

v_call: TRBV6-6
j_call: TRBJ2-3
d_call: TRBD2
cdr3_aa: CASSRSGGGKETQYF

v_call: TRBV11-3
j_call: TRBJ2-7
d_call: .
cdr3_aa: CASSLGSVAAEQYF

v_call: TRBV7-2
j_call: TRBJ2-5
d_call: .
cdr3_aa: CASSLAGRQETQYF

v_call: TRBV28
j_call: TRBJ1-5
d_call: .
cdr3_aa: CASSLQGLLQPQHF

v_call: TRBV11-3
j_call: TRBJ2-1
d_call: TRBD2
cdr3_aa: CASSHGTRLNEQFF

v_call: TRBV19
j_call: TRBJ1-5
d_call: .
cdr3_aa: CASSIGGFAHQPQHF

v_call: TRBV28
j_call: TRBJ2-5
d_call: .
cdr3_aa: CASSSYSWTQYF

v_call: TRBV28
j_call: TRBJ2-7
d_call: .
cdr3_aa: CASRVHGRGYEQYF

v_call: TRBV10-1
j_call: TRBJ1-5
d_call: .
cdr3_aa: CARGGQGKYQPQHF

v_call: TRBV2
j_call: TRBJ2-7
d_call: .
cdr3_aa: CASGRTGTPRGEQYF

v_call: TRBV7-2
j_call: TRBJ2-3
d_call: .
cdr3_aa: CASSLYSDTQYF

v_call: TRBV9
j_call: TRBJ1-4
d_call: TRBD1
cdr3_aa: CASSSHNVRDRWEGEKLFF

v_call: TRBV5-4
j_call: TRBJ2-3
d_call: .
cdr3_aa: CASSFRYRGTDTQYF

v_call: TRBV28
j_call: TRBJ2-5
d_call: TRBD2
cdr3_aa: CASSLGLAVEETQYF

v_call: TRBV7-2
j_call: TRBJ1-5
d_call: .
cdr3_aa: CASAWGGRQGQPQHF

v_call: TRBV4-2
j_call: TRBJ2-2
d_call: .
cdr3_aa: CASSQVSRATGELFF

v_call: TRBV11-2
j_call: TRBJ1-1
d_call: .
cdr3_aa: CASSLIKGIGTEAFF

v_call: TRBV28
j_call: TRBJ2-1
d_call: .
cdr3_aa: CASSPLTSTNEQFF

v_call: TRBV9
j_call: TRBJ2-7
d_call: .
cdr3_aa: CASSVAGTDYYEQYF

v_call: TRBV5-1
j_call: TRBJ1-1
d_call: .
cdr3_aa: CASSLVDSRNTEAFF

v_call: TRBV18
j_call: TRBJ2-7
d_call: TRBD2
cdr3_aa: CASSISAGGQYEQYF

v_call: TRBV2
j_call: TRBJ1-2
d_call: .
cdr3_aa: CASRYYGYTF